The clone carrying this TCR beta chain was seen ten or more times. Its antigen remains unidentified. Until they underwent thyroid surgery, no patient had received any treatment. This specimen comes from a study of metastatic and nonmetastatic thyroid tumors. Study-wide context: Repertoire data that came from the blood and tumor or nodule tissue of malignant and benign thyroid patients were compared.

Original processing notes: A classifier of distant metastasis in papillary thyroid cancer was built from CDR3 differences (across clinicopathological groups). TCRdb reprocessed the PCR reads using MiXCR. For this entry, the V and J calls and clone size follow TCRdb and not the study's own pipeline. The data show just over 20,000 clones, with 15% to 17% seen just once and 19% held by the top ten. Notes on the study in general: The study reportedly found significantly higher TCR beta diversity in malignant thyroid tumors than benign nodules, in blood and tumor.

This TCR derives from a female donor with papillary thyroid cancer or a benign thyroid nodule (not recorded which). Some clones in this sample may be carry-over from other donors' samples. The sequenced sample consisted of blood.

The CDR3 DNA reads TGTGCCAGCAGCTCCGACAGGGGCCACGAGACCCAGTACTTC. It encodes CASSSDRGHETQYF. The chain is built from TRBV11-2 and TRBJ2-5, with 8 bases aligning to TRBD1. Germline CDR1 SGHAT, CDR2 FQNNGV. The trim removed 4 bases at V and 5 bases at J, leaving 6 bases unmatched. The CDR3 length is 14 residues.